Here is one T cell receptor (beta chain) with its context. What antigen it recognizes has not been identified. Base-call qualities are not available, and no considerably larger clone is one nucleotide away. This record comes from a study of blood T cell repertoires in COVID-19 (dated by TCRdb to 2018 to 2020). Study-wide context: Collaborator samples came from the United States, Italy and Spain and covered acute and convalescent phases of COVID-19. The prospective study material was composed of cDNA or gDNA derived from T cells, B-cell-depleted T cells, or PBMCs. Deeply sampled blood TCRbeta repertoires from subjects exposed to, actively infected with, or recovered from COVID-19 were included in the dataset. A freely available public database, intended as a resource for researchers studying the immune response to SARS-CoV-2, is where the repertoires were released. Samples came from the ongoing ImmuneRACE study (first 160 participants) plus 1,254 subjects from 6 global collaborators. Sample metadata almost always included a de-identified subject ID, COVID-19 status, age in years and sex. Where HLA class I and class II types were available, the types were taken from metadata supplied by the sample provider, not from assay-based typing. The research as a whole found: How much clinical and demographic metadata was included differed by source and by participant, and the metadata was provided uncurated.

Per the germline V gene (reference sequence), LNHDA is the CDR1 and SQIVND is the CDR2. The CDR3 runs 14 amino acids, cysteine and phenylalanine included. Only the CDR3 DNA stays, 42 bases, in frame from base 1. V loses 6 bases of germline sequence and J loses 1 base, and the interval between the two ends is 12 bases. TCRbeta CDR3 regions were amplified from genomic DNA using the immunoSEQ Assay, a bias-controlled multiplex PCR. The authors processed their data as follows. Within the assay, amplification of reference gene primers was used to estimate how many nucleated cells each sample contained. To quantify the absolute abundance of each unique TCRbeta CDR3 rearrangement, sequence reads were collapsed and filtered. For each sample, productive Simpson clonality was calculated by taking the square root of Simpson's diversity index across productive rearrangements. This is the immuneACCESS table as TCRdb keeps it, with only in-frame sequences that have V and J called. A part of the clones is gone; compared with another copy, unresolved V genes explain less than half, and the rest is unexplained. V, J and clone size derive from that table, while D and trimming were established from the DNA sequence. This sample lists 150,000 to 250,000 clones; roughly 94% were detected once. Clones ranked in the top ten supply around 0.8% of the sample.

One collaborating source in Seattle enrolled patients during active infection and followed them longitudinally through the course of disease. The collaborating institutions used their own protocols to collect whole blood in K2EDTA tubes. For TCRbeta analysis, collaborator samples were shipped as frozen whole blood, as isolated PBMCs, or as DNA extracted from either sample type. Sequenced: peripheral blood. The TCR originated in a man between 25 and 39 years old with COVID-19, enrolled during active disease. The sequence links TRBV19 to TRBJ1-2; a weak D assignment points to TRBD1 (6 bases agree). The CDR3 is CASRGRGGNYGYTF. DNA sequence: TGTGCCAGTAGGGGAAGGGGGGGTAACTATGGCTACACCTTC.